Listed below are T cell receptor beta chains from one sample, sequenced in a study of cytomegalovirus exposure and HLA in healthy donors. Generated by immunoSEQ multiplex PCR, the TCRdb table keeps only in-frame clones and is missing some. The sample lists around 72,000 clones, around 78% occurring once. Material: PBMCs. The receptors stem from a middle-aged man in good health and CMV-seronegative. CDR3s leave out the opening cysteine and the closing phenylalanine or tryptophan.

11	TRBV6-5	ASSPGSQETQY
9	TRBV20-1	SAAGTSEQY
15	TRBV19	ASSTGTPSTWSGGYT
13	TRBV11-2	ASSLDRAGGAEQF
13	TRBV5-8	ASSPRTRGTGELF
13	TRBV10-3	AISETGEHTGELF
12	TRBV27	ASRSITGNQPQH
13	TRBV28	ASRPARQGAKEQY
12	TRBV5-4	ASSLGGIYDEQY
11	TRBV11-2	ASSHPGADTQY
9	TRBV6-6	ASDTGAGYT
12	TRBV6-1	AGETGGVGSPLH
13	TRBV28	ASSSIPGTGFLAF
9	TRBV10-1	ASSTVEKLF
12	TRBV21-1	ASSPPHGTVGYT
10	TRBV30	AWELANYGYT
12	TRBV9	ASSVAQLSYEQY
12	TRBV5-4	ASTGVNTNYGYT
13	TRBV5-6	ASSLAVTGYDEAF